This TCR beta chain was retrieved from a study of T cell repertoires in cytomegalovirus infection. Overall study: An indication of both CMV infection and matching HLA type came from public TCR beta signatures.

V lost 5 bases, J lost 3 bases, and 6 bases lay in between. The germline CDR1 and CDR2 sequences are KGHDR and SFDVKD. The CDR3 extends over 12 amino acids. Whole-study findings and limits: Adding up the frequency of public TCR beta families identified people who carried CMV plus the relevant HLA. Clonotype analysis showed dominance of the ex vivo response by HLA-C-restricted CMV-specific TCR beta clonotypes.

From the reads, TCRdb called clonotypes with MiXCR, one entry per CDR3 protein. Among under 850,000 distinct CDR3 sequences listed, roughly a third were seen once. As concerns this clonotype: Its target is not known.

The chain uses TRBV24-1 and TRBJ1-1; unclear D gene. Sequencing was performed on PBMCs. This receptor was obtained from a human donor in good health (CMV status not recorded). Some clones in this sample may be carry-over from other donors' samples. The CDR3 nucleotides read TGTGCCACCAGTGGTAGGTACACTGAAGCTTTCTTT. Its protein is CATSGRYTEAFF.